These 18 T cell receptor beta chains originate from one sample sequenced in a study of shared clonotypes between healthy human individuals (dated by TCRdb to the early 2020s). The library was prepared using the immunoSEQ multiplex PCR assay. TCRdb's version of the immuneACCESS table is confined to in-frame rearrangements and falls short of the full clone set. An unresolved V gene accounts for under half of the shortfall where checked; the remainder is of unknown origin. For this sample the table gives approximately 530,000 clones, of which about 96% were detected only once. The top ten clonotypes cover 0.05% to 0.08% of the sample. Sample: naive CD4+ T cells sorted from blood. Sample cell subset or site, as interpreted from the label and publication: CD45RA+ positively selected. The receptors were sampled from a woman aged 30 to 39 in good health.

V gene TRBV19 combines with J gene TRBJ1-3, with D unclear. CDR3 length equals 14 residues. The V gene lost 5 bases and the J gene lost 8 bases, with 16 bases spanning the gap. Germline CDR1 and CDR2: LNHDA and SQIVND (reference sequence). The chain's CDR3 is CASSLGWRRDTIYF. CDR3 bases: TGTGCCAGTAGTCTTGGGTGGCGTCGGGACACCATATATTTT.

This chain links TRBV6-5 with TRBJ1-1; no reliable D call. V lost 0 bases to trimming and J lost 4 bases, with 12 bases between them. The CDR3 loop spans 15 amino acids. CDR1 is MNHEY and CDR2 is SVGAGI in the germline V gene. CDR3 sequence reads: CASSYSPYRGTEAFF. For the CDR3, the DNA is TGTGCCAGCAGTTACTCGCCCTACCGGGGCACTGAAGCTTTCTTT.

V is TRBV7-2 and J is TRBJ2-5; a possible D gene is TRBD2 (5 bases). V dropped 1 base and J dropped 0 bases, with 9 bases sitting between them. This CDR3 is 15 amino acids long. The V gene's germline CDR1 is SGHTA and CDR2 FQGNSA. The CDR3 region has the DNA TGTGCCAGCAGCTTAGTGCGGGTGTACCAAGAGACCCAGTACTTC. Amino acids: CASSLVRVYQETQYF.

Details on this clone: The sample contains more than one DNA sequence encoding this CDR3. V is TRBV18 and J is TRBJ1-1; D may be TRBD1 (5 bases). CDR1 and CDR2 from the germline V gene are KGHSH and LQKENI. Trimming took off 3 bases at V and 2 bases at J, with 7 bases between the two ends. CDR3 length: 13 amino acids. The DNA of the CDR3 is TGTGCCAGCTCACCGGGACCTAACACTGAAGCTTTCTTT. Translation gives CASSPGPNTEAFF.

The chain carries TRBV4-1 and TRBJ2-5; 15 nucleotides align to TRBD2. Matching the DNA end better, TRBJ2-7 makes the J call doubtful. Germline V CDR1 and CDR2: MGHRA, YSYEKL. The CDR3 is 18 amino acids. The CDR3 spells CASAFSGLAGGSSYEQYF. The CDR3 nucleotides read TGCGCCAGCGCCTTCTCGGGACTAGCGGGAGGAAGCTCCTACGAGCAGTACTTC.

The J gene is TRBJ2-3, the V gene TRBV5-4; 9 bases fit TRBD2. The CDR3 contains 14 residues. The V gene's germline CDR1 is SGHNT and CDR2 YYREEE (reference sequence). Unmatched junction bases numbered 1, after V lost 4 bases and J lost 1 base. The CDR3 loop is CASSRTSGTDTQYF. Here the CDR3 DNA reads TGTGCCAGCAGCCGGACTAGCGGCACAGATACGCAGTATTTT.

J is TRBJ1-3 and V is TRBV30, with D possibly being TRBD1 (5 bases). The CDR3 totals 20 residues. Germline CDR1 is GTSNPN and CDR2 is SVGIG (reference sequence). V gave up 2 bases and J gave up 0 bases, with 26 bases separating them. CDR3 coding DNA: TGTGCCTGGAGTCTCCCCCCCGACAGCTTACGAAACGGCTCTGGAAACACCATATATTTT. Protein: CAWSLPPDSLRNGSGNTIYF.

The chain combines TRBV4-1 with TRBJ1-4, with D perhaps matching TRBD1 (5 bases). Germline assignment: CDR1 MGHRA and CDR2 YSYEKL. CDR3 length equals 16 residues. The V end lost 4 bases, the J end lost 2 bases, and 14 bases lay between the germline ends. CDR3 protein: CASSPWTLGTNEKLFF. The DNA of the CDR3 is TGCGCCAGCAGCCCTTGGACACTTGGGACTAATGAAAAACTGTTTTTT.

This chain joins TRBV7-9 and TRBJ1-3; 7 positions agree with TRBD1. Germline V gene sequence: CDR1 SEHNR, CDR2 FQNEAQ (reference sequence). The CDR3 has 16 residues. The V and J ends lost 6 bases and 1 base, in that order; junction bases with no gene match: 9. CDR3 amino acids: CASRTGVIGSGNTIYF. CDR3 nucleotides: TGTGCCAGCAGAACAGGGGTTATAGGGTCTGGAAACACCATATATTTT.

V and J are TRBV5-4 and TRBJ2-1; no firm D call. The ends were cut back, 4 bases at V and 0 bases at J, with 11 bases in the middle. The CDR3 contains 15 residues. CDR1 is SGHNT, CDR2 YYREEE, per germline (reference sequence). The CDR3 spells CASSLEGVSYNEQFF. The CDR3 nucleotides read TGTGCCAGCAGCCTCGAAGGCGTCTCCTACAATGAGCAGTTCTTC.

This rearrangement joins TRBV7-8 to TRBJ2-5; TRBD2 is a possible D gene (7 bases). V gave up 10 bases and J gave up 5 bases, with 23 bases separating them. Germline CDR1 reads SGHVS; CDR2 reads FQNEAQ. This CDR3 has 15 amino acids. This CDR3 is CATTRGGREYETQYF. CDR3 sequence (DNA): TGTGCCACCACTAGGGGGGGGCGGGAGTATGAGACCCAGTACTTC.

This chain's CDR3 is CSVVAGLGNEQFF. The CDR3 nucleotides read TGCAGCGTTGTTGCAGGGTTGGGCAATGAGCAGTTCTTC. The rearrangement uses TRBV29-1 and TRBJ2-1; D might be TRBD1 (5 bases). V was clipped by 4 bases and J by 6 bases, with 13 bases between them. Germline lookup yields CDR1 SQVTM and CDR2 ANQGSEA. The CDR3 is made up of 13 amino acids.

This clone was detected a few times. The chain combines TRBV15 with TRBJ1-3; D possibly corresponds to TRBD1 (5 bases). Trimming removed 3 bases from V and 2 bases from J, with 14 bases in between. This CDR3 is built from 16 residues. Germline V gene sequence: CDR1 LNHNV, CDR2 YYDKDF (reference sequence). CDR3 residues: CATSRETAHTGNTIYF. The DNA of the CDR3 is TGTGCCACCAGCAGGGAGACAGCCCACACTGGAAACACCATATATTTT.

This rearrangement joins TRBV7-9 to TRBJ2-3, with D hard to call. V was cut by 5 bases and J by 2 bases, with 17 bases left in between. The V gene's germline CDR1 is SEHNR and CDR2 FQNEAQ (reference sequence). This CDR3 contains 16 residues. The CDR3: CASSHSRQHPTDTQYF. The DNA for the CDR3 is TGTGCCAGCAGCCATTCACGCCAGCATCCCACAGATACGCAGTATTTT.

The chain couples TRBV5-4 to TRBJ1-1; D call uncertain. The CDR3 sequence is 15 residues long. Germline-derived CDR1 and CDR2 are SGHNT and YYREEE (reference sequence). V lost 4 bases to trimming and J lost 1 base, with 14 bases between them. The CDR3 protein is CASSMRRVSNTEAFF. In DNA form, the CDR3 reads TGTGCCAGCAGCATGAGGAGGGTATCGAACACTGAAGCTTTCTTT.

CDR3 loop: CASSSGRIYEQYF. CDR3 nucleotides: TGTGCCAGCAGCTCCGGGAGGATCTACGAGCAGTACTTC. V gene TRBV11-2 combines with J gene TRBJ2-5, with TRBD2 identical over 7 bases. The end of the DNA aligns better with TRBJ2-7, so the J call may be wrong. Germline V gene lookup returns CDR1 SGHAT and CDR2 FQNNGV. This CDR3 spans 13 amino acids.

This chain connects TRBV19 to TRBJ1-4; the match to TRBD1 covers 8 bases. CDR1 and CDR2 from the germline V gene are LNHDA and SQIVND (reference sequence). CDR3 length: 16 amino acids. Trimming took 5 bases from V and 0 from J; bases not matched to a gene: 5. The CDR3 sequence is CASSVDRGTTNEKLFF. CDR3 nucleotide sequence: TGTGCCAGTAGTGTCGACAGGGGTACAACTAATGAAAAACTGTTTTTT.

The chain combines TRBV6-6 with TRBJ2-7; 7 bases match TRBD1. The CDR3 contains 16 residues. Looked up from germline, CDR1 is MNHNY and CDR2 is SVGAGI (reference sequence). Trimming cost V 4 bases and J 2 bases; bases outside gene matches: 11. The CDR3 loop is CASSFLADRVPYEQYF. Here the CDR3 DNA reads TGTGCCAGCAGTTTCCTGGCCGACAGGGTTCCCTACGAGCAGTACTTC.